The clone carrying this T cell receptor beta chain was seen only a few times. Its specificity is not known. An equimolar mix of two oligonucleotides served as the beta constant-region primer for TRBC1 and TRBC2. TCRdb called the UMI-ligation and nested PCR reads again in MiXCR, with one record for every CDR3 protein. The sample has under 150,000 distinct CDR3 sequences, 17% seen once. These data come from a study of naive and memory T cell subsets. CD4 T cells were positively selected, then CD8 T cells from the CD4-negative fraction. Cells stained for CD3, CD4, CD8, CD45RA and CD27 were sorted into four subsets. Trimming shortened V by 0 bases and J by 7 bases, and 14 bases separated the two germline ends. The CDR3 runs to 14 residues. Germline-derived CDR1 and CDR2 are SGDLS and YYNGEE. Findings and caveats of the study: Gini index rose across naive, CM, EM and EMRA in CD4 and CD8.

This rearrangement joins TRBV9 to TRBJ2-7; D may correspond to TRBD1 or TRBD2 (5 bases each). The clonotype originates from a human donor in good health. Input material: naive CD4+ T cells from blood. The CDR3 DNA reads as TGTGCCAGCAGCGTAGAGCTGGGGGTGGGGGAGCAGTACTTC. The encoded protein is CASSVELGVGEQYF. The complete variable domain, with remaining parts taken from reference TRBV9 and TRBJ2-7, reads DSGVTQTPKHLITATGQRVTLRCSPRSGDLSVYWYQQSLDQGLQFLIQYYNGEERAKGNILERFSAQQFPDLHSELNLSSLELGDSALYFCASSVELGVGEQYFGPGTRLTVT.